Listed below are T cell receptor beta chains from one sample, sequenced in a study of blood T cell repertoires in COVID-19. Some clones are missing from TCRdb's copy, which holds only in-frame ones; the method was immunoSEQ multiplex PCR. Among around 300,000 clones listed, 88% were seen once. The sample taken for sequencing was PBMCs or T cells enriched from blood (not recorded which). Source of these receptors: a woman aged 50 to 60 who had recovered from COVID-19. Each CDR3 is given with its conserved first and last residue. A D gene is named only where the DNA matches it firmly. Clone size appears in some rows only: once, few, many, or a class for an expanded clone.

clone_size: NA; j_call: TRBJ2-1; d_call: NA; v_call: TRBV28; cdr3_nt: TGTGCCAGCCGGAATCGGGAGTCGAGGTCCTACAATGAGCAGTTCTTC; cdr3_aa: CASRNRESRSYNEQFF
clone_size: NA; j_call: TRBJ2-7; d_call: NA; v_call: TRBV6-5; cdr3_nt: TGTGCCAGCACCTCCGGGGTTAACTACGAGCAGTACTTC; cdr3_aa: CASTSGVNYEQYF
clone_size: once; j_call: TRBJ1-4; d_call: NA; v_call: TRBV28; cdr3_nt: TGTGCCAGCCGAGCCGCAACTAATGAAAAACTGTTTTTT; cdr3_aa: CASRAATNEKLFF
clone_size: NA; j_call: TRBJ2-1; d_call: NA; v_call: TRBV10-2; cdr3_nt: TGCGCCAGCAGTGAGCCCACCGGGCGGGATGAGCAGTTCTTC; cdr3_aa: CASSEPTGRDEQFF
clone_size: NA; j_call: TRBJ2-7; d_call: TRBD1; v_call: TRBV7-9; cdr3_nt: TGTGCCAGCAGCGAGACAGGGGACGAGCAGTACTTC; cdr3_aa: CASSETGDEQYF
clone_size: NA; j_call: TRBJ2-5; d_call: TRBD2; v_call: TRBV7-2; cdr3_nt: TGTGCCAGCAGAGATAGCGGGATCGCCCAAGAGACCCAGTACTTC; cdr3_aa: CASRDSGIAQETQYF
clone_size: NA; j_call: TRBJ2-7; d_call: NA; v_call: TRBV28; cdr3_nt: TGTGCCAGCACCACCCTTGGGAGCTCCTACGAGCAGTACTTC; cdr3_aa: CASTTLGSSYEQYF
clone_size: NA; j_call: TRBJ2-7; d_call: TRBD2; v_call: TRBV7-7; cdr3_nt: TGTGCTAGCAGCTTAGCGGGAGGGGCTTCCTACGAGCAGTACTTC; cdr3_aa: CASSLAGGASYEQYF
clone_size: once; j_call: TRBJ2-7; d_call: TRBD2; v_call: TRBV29-1; cdr3_nt: TGCAGCGTTCAGTTTAGCGGGAGTGCAGTCACCTACGAGCAGTACTTC; cdr3_aa: CSVQFSGSAVTYEQYF
clone_size: NA; j_call: TRBJ2-5; d_call: NA; v_call: TRBV7-6; cdr3_nt: TGTGCCAGCAGCTTAGGGTTCGGTGGGGCCCAAGAGACCCAGTACTTC; cdr3_aa: CASSLGFGGAQETQYF
clone_size: NA; j_call: TRBJ1-2; d_call: TRBD1; v_call: TRBV27; cdr3_nt: TGTGCCAGCAGTTTAAAGGGACAGGGGTATTTCGACTATGGCTACACCTTC; cdr3_aa: CASSLKGQGYFDYGYTF
clone_size: NA; j_call: TRBJ1-1; d_call: NA; v_call: TRBV19; cdr3_nt: TGTGCCAGTAGTATTAGTAGGAGAACTGAAGCTTTCTTT; cdr3_aa: CASSISRRTEAFF
clone_size: NA; j_call: TRBJ1-5; d_call: TRBD1; v_call: TRBV2; cdr3_nt: TGTGCCAGCAATCGGGACAGGGAGGGTCAGCCCCAGCATTTT; cdr3_aa: CASNRDREGQPQHF
clone_size: NA; j_call: TRBJ1-2; d_call: NA; v_call: TRBV7-9; cdr3_nt: TGTGCCAGCAGCTTCGAGAACTATGGCTACACCTTC; cdr3_aa: CASSFENYGYTF
clone_size: few; j_call: TRBJ1-1; d_call: NA; v_call: TRBV30; cdr3_nt: TGTGGACTCTCGATGAACACTGAAGCTTTCTTT; cdr3_aa: CGLSMNTEAFF
clone_size: NA; j_call: TRBJ2-1; d_call: NA; v_call: TRBV19; cdr3_nt: TGTGCCAGTAATCGGCGGAACGATGACAATGAGCAGTTCTTC; cdr3_aa: CASNRRNDDNEQFF
clone_size: NA; j_call: TRBJ1-1; d_call: TRBD1; v_call: TRBV29-1; cdr3_nt: TGCAGCGCAACAGGGGGCATCGGCACTGAAGCTTTCTTT; cdr3_aa: CSATGGIGTEAFF
clone_size: NA; j_call: TRBJ2-1; d_call: TRBD2; v_call: TRBV14; cdr3_nt: TGTGCCAGCAGGCCGGGACTAGCGGGGTATGAGCAGTTCTTC; cdr3_aa: CASRPGLAGYEQFF
clone_size: NA; j_call: TRBJ1-3; d_call: NA; v_call: TRBV9; cdr3_nt: TGTGCCAGCAGCATTACGACAGGACTTACCGGAAACACCATATATTTT; cdr3_aa: CASSITTGLTGNTIYF
clone_size: NA; j_call: TRBJ1-4; d_call: NA; v_call: TRBV24-1; cdr3_nt: TGTGCCACCAGTGAGCCATCTGAGGCAACTAATGAAAAACTGTTTTTT; cdr3_aa: CATSEPSEATNEKLFF
clone_size: once; j_call: TRBJ2-7; d_call: NA; v_call: TRBV11-2; cdr3_nt: TGTGCCAGCAGCTCAGTGCGCCAGGGTCTAAGCTACGAGCAGTACTTC; cdr3_aa: CASSSVRQGLSYEQYF
clone_size: NA; j_call: TRBJ1-1; d_call: NA; v_call: TRBV2; cdr3_nt: TGTGCCAGCACCCACGAAACGGTGAACACTGAAGCTTTCTTT; cdr3_aa: CASTHETVNTEAFF
clone_size: NA; j_call: TRBJ2-7; d_call: TRBD2; v_call: TRBV5-1; cdr3_nt: TGCGCCAGCAGCTTCTCAGCGGGAGGGCCCAACGAGCAGTACTTC; cdr3_aa: CASSFSAGGPNEQYF
clone_size: NA; j_call: TRBJ1-2; d_call: TRBD1; v_call: TRBV28; cdr3_nt: TGTGCCAGCAGGGGGACAGGGAAAGTCTATGGCTACACCTTC; cdr3_aa: CASRGTGKVYGYTF
clone_size: NA; j_call: TRBJ2-7; d_call: TRBD1; v_call: TRBV7-8; cdr3_nt: TGTGCCAGCAGCTTAGGGACAGGGTCCTACGAGCAGTACTTC; cdr3_aa: CASSLGTGSYEQYF
clone_size: NA; j_call: TRBJ1-6; d_call: NA; v_call: TRBV7-2; cdr3_nt: TGTGCCAGCAGCTTAGAGGGGGTTTATTCACCCCTCCACTTT; cdr3_aa: CASSLEGVYSPLHF
clone_size: NA; j_call: TRBJ2-7; d_call: TRBD2; v_call: TRBV4-1; cdr3_nt: TGCGCCAGCAGCCAAGGAGCGGGAGGTTCCTACGAGCAGTACTTC; cdr3_aa: CASSQGAGGSYEQYF
clone_size: NA; j_call: TRBJ2-5; d_call: NA; v_call: TRBV6-5; cdr3_nt: TGTGCCAGCACTAAAACAGGGTCCGGGACCCAGTACTTC; cdr3_aa: CASTKTGSGTQYF
clone_size: NA; j_call: TRBJ2-5; d_call: TRBD2; v_call: TRBV13; cdr3_nt: TGTGCCAGCAGCTTAGTTCGGCGGGCTAGCGGGCACCAAGAGACCCAGTACTTC; cdr3_aa: CASSLVRRASGHQETQYF
clone_size: NA; j_call: TRBJ1-1; d_call: TRBD1; v_call: TRBV19; cdr3_nt: TGTGCCAGTAGTACACCGGGACAGGGGGCTTCGAACACTGAAGCTTTCTTT; cdr3_aa: CASSTPGQGASNTEAFF
clone_size: NA; j_call: TRBJ2-3; d_call: TRBD2; v_call: TRBV5-4; cdr3_nt: TGTGCCAGCAGCTTAATTCGGGGGGCAGATACGCAGTATTTT; cdr3_aa: CASSLIRGADTQYF
clone_size: NA; j_call: TRBJ1-5; d_call: NA; v_call: TRBV19; cdr3_nt: TGTGCCAGTAGTACCCAGGTCCTCGGTTCTCAGCCCCAGCATTTT; cdr3_aa: CASSTQVLGSQPQHF
clone_size: NA; j_call: TRBJ1-1; d_call: NA; v_call: TRBV7-8; cdr3_nt: TGTGCCAGCAGCCACACAGATCCGGGGGTGAACACTGAAGCTTTCTTT; cdr3_aa: CASSHTDPGVNTEAFF
clone_size: NA; j_call: TRBJ1-6; d_call: NA; v_call: TRBV18; cdr3_nt: TGTGCCAGCTCACTACTGGACAAGTCCCGGTCACCCCTCCACTTT; cdr3_aa: CASSLLDKSRSPLHF
clone_size: NA; j_call: TRBJ2-5; d_call: TRBD2; v_call: TRBV5-1; cdr3_nt: TGCGCCAGCAGCTTGGCCTCGACTAGCGGGGGGGAGACCCAGTACTTC; cdr3_aa: CASSLASTSGGETQYF
clone_size: NA; j_call: TRBJ2-1; d_call: TRBD2; v_call: TRBV18; cdr3_nt: TGTGCCAGCTCACCCCCCCAACTAGCGGGAGGCCACAATGAGCAGTTCTTC; cdr3_aa: CASSPPQLAGGHNEQFF